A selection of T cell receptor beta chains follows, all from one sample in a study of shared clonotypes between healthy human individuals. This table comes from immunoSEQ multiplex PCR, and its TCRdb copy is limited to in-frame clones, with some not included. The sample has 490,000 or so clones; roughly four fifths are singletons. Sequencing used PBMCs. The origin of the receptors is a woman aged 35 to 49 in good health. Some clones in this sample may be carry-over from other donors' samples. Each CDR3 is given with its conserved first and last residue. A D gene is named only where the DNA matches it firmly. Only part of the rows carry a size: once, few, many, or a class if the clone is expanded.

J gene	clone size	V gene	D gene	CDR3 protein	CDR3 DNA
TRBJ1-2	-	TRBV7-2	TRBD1	CASSTGVGQASYGYTF	TGTGCCAGCAGCACGGGGGTGGGACAGGCCTCCTATGGCTACACCTTC
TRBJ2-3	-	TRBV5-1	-	CASSTGRRGDTQYF	TGCGCCAGCAGCACGGGAAGGCGCGGGGATACGCAGTATTTT
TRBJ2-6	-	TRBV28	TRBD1	CASSPWTGTFSGANVLTF	TGTGCCAGCAGTCCCTGGACAGGGACCTTCTCTGGGGCCAACGTCCTGACTTTC
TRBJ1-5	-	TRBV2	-	CASSEFPRNNQPQHF	TGTGCCAGCAGTGAATTTCCTCGGAACAATCAGCCCCAGCATTTT
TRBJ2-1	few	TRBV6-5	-	CATRPGSPEGNEQFF	TGTGCCACTCGGCCCGGGTCTCCCGAGGGGAATGAGCAGTTCTTC
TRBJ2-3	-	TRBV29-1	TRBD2	CSGIAGGADTQYF	TGCAGCGGGATAGCGGGAGGGGCAGATACGCAGTATTTT
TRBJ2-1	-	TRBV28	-	CASSFFGTILYNEQFF	TGTGCCAGCAGTTTCTTCGGGACCATCCTTTACAATGAGCAGTTCTTC
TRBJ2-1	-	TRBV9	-	CASSPRPGGNEQFF	TGTGCCAGCAGCCCCCGGCCTGGGGGCAATGAGCAGTTCTTC
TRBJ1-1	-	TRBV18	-	CASSPSSGLTEAFF	TGTGCCAGCTCACCATCTTCAGGTTTGACTGAAGCTTTCTTT
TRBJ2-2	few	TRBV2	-	CASRGQNTGELFF	TGTGCCAGCAGGGGGCAGAACACCGGGGAGCTGTTTTTT
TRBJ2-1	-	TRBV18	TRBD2	CASSPPAGGPIEQFF	TGTGCCAGCTCACCACCGGCGGGAGGGCCGATAGAGCAGTTCTTC
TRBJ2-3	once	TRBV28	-	CASSLGIPQYF	TGTGCCAGCAGTTTGGGGATTCCGCAGTATTTT
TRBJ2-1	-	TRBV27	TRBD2	CASRLWTSINEQFF	TGTGCCAGCAGATTATGGACTAGCATTAATGAGCAGTTCTTC
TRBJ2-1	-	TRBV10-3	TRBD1	CAISARTGENEQFF	TGTGCCATCAGTGCGCGGACAGGGGAAAATGAGCAGTTCTTC
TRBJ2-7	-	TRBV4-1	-	CASSQEPYRSSYEQYF	TGCGCCAGCAGCCAAGAGCCCTACCGGAGCTCCTACGAGCAGTACTTC
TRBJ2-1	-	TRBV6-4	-	CASSNTGEEQFF	TGTGCCAGCAGTAACACTGGCGAGGAGCAGTTCTTC
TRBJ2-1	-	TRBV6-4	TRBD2	CAIAGTYNEQFF	TGTGCCATAGCGGGTACCTACAATGAGCAGTTCTTC
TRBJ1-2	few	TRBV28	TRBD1	CASSSQGVVPNYGYTF	TGTGCCAGCAGTAGCCAGGGGGTCGTACCTAACTATGGCTACACCTTC
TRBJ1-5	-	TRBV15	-	CATSDRDTNNQPQHF	TGTGCCACCAGCGACCGGGACACTAACAATCAGCCCCAGCATTTT
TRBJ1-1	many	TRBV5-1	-	CASSLDPSTEAFF	TGCGCCAGCAGCTTGGACCCCTCCACTGAAGCTTTCTTT
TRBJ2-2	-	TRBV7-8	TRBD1	CASSLTQGAGELFF	TGTGCCAGCAGCTTAACCCAGGGGGCAGGGGAGCTGTTTTTT
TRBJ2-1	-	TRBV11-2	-	CASSLVRGSYNEQFF	TGTGCCAGCAGCTTAGTTCGGGGCTCCTACAATGAGCAGTTCTTC
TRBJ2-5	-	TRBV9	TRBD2	CASSVGELAGVGTQYF	TGTGCCAGCAGCGTAGGAGAACTAGCGGGAGTAGGGACCCAGTACTTC